A selection of T cell receptor beta chains follows, all from one sample in a study of regulatory and conventional T cells in RAG deficiency. Only in-frame clones appear in the TCRdb table, and some are missing; sequencing was by immunoSEQ multiplex PCR. The data hold approximately 21,000 clones, with 95% to 97% observed a single time. This sample also appeared in a second study, on regulatory T cells.

Specimen: CD25- CD4+ T cells sorted from blood. These receptors all come from a human donor in good health. Both conserved end residues are part of each CDR3. Fields, in order: clone size, CDR3 length, J gene, V gene, D gene, CDR3 DNA, CDR3 protein. A D gene is named only where the DNA matches it firmly. Rows may omit the clone size; those that give it use once, few, many or a size class.

size: -; length: 14; J: TRBJ1-1; V: TRBV5-1; D: -; DNA: TGCGCCAGCAGCTTGGGCAGGGGGAACACTGAAGCTTTCTTT; CDR3: CASSLGRGNTEAFF
size: -; length: 14; J: TRBJ2-6; V: TRBV23-1; D: -; DNA: TGCGCCAGCAGGAGGAGCTCTGGGGCCAACGTCCTGACTTTC; CDR3: CASRRSSGANVLTF
size: -; length: 14; J: TRBJ2-5; V: TRBV19; D: TRBD2; DNA: TGTGCCACAACAGATATAGCGGGAAAAGAGACCCAGTACTTC; CDR3: CATTDIAGKETQYF
size: -; length: 17; J: TRBJ2-5; V: TRBV11-2; D: -; DNA: TGTGCCAGCAGCTTAGAATATGAACAGGACGTCGGGGAGACCCAGTACTTC; CDR3: CASSLEYEQDVGETQYF
size: -; length: 14; J: TRBJ1-2; V: TRBV5-1; D: TRBD1; DNA: TGCGCCAGCAGCTTGGGACAGGGGAACTATGGCTACACCTTC; CDR3: CASSLGQGNYGYTF
size: -; length: 11; J: TRBJ2-3; V: TRBV14; D: -; DNA: TGTGCCAGCAGCCAAGAGCAGACGCAGTATTTT; CDR3: CASSQEQTQYF
size: -; length: 16; J: TRBJ2-3; V: TRBV4-3; D: TRBD1; DNA: TGCGCCAGCAGCCAAGACCGGGACAGGGACAAAGATACGCAGTATTTT; CDR3: CASSQDRDRDKDTQYF
size: -; length: 14; J: TRBJ2-3; V: TRBV7-2; D: -; DNA: TGTGCCAGCAGCTTAGCCCAACCGCTAAGCACGCAGTATTTT; CDR3: CASSLAQPLSTQYF
size: -; length: 13; J: TRBJ2-1; V: TRBV2; D: -; DNA: TGTGCCAGCAAAGACAGCAACTACAATGAGCAGTTCTTC; CDR3: CASKDSNYNEQFF
size: -; length: 15; J: TRBJ2-2; V: TRBV7-9; D: -; DNA: TGTGCCAGCAGCTCCGGACAGCCCCCCAACGGGGAGCTGTTTTTT; CDR3: CASSSGQPPNGELFF
size: -; length: 16; J: TRBJ1-1; V: TRBV5-4; D: -; DNA: TGTGCCAGCAGCTTGGTGGGCAGAACTCTGAACACTGAAGCTTTCTTT; CDR3: CASSLVGRTLNTEAFF
size: once; length: 17; J: TRBJ2-2; V: TRBV4-1; D: TRBD2; DNA: TGCGCCAGCAGCCACGTAGCGGGGGGGCAGGTCACCGGGGAGCTGTTTTTT; CDR3: CASSHVAGGQVTGELFF
size: -; length: 11; J: TRBJ1-5; V: TRBV28; D: -; DNA: TGTGCCAGCAGTTTCGGGCAGCCCCAGCATTTT; CDR3: CASSFGQPQHF
size: -; length: 17; J: TRBJ2-2; V: TRBV7-2; D: TRBD1; DNA: TGTGCCAGCAGCTGGGAACCGGGACAGGGGGCCACCGGGGAGCTGTTTTTT; CDR3: CASSWEPGQGATGELFF
size: -; length: 16; J: TRBJ1-2; V: TRBV4-1; D: TRBD1; DNA: TGCGCCAGCAGCCAACCTCGGGAAGGGACAGGGAATGGCTACACCTTC; CDR3: CASSQPREGTGNGYTF
size: -; length: 12; J: TRBJ2-1; V: TRBV2; D: -; DNA: TGTGCCAGCATCTTACTAGTCAATGAGCAGTTCTTC; CDR3: CASILLVNEQFF
size: -; length: 15; J: TRBJ2-7; V: TRBV19; D: -; DNA: TGTGCCAGTAGTCCAGGAACAGGGAGCTCCTACGAGCAGTACTTC; CDR3: CASSPGTGSSYEQYF
size: -; length: 14; J: TRBJ2-5; V: TRBV7-3; D: TRBD2; DNA: TGTGCCAGCAGCTTAGCCGGGGAGGGGGAGACCCAGTACTTC; CDR3: CASSLAGEGETQYF
size: -; length: 16; J: TRBJ1-1; V: TRBV7-3; D: -; DNA: TGTGCCAGCAGCCCCGGACAGCTGTTACTGAACACTGAAGCTTTCTTT; CDR3: CASSPGQLLLNTEAFF
size: -; length: 11; J: TRBJ1-2; V: TRBV7-2; D: TRBD1; DNA: TGTGCCAGCAGCTTAGGGACAGGGAACACCTTC; CDR3: CASSLGTGNTF
size: -; length: 15; J: TRBJ2-2; V: TRBV25-1; D: -; DNA: TGTGCCAGCAGTGAAGGGGGGACGAACACCGGGGAGCTGTTTTTT; CDR3: CASSEGGTNTGELFF
size: -; length: 15; J: TRBJ2-2; V: TRBV5-1; D: -; DNA: TGCGCCAGCAGCTTGCCCCCAGGGGACACCGGGGAGCTGTTTTTT; CDR3: CASSLPPGDTGELFF
size: -; length: 14; J: TRBJ2-7; V: TRBV7-2; D: TRBD1; DNA: TGTGCCAGCAGCTTAAGCGGACAGGGGGACGAGCAGTACTTC; CDR3: CASSLSGQGDEQYF
size: -; length: 15; J: TRBJ2-5; V: TRBV5-1; D: -; DNA: TGCGCCAGCAGCCTGGTCGGGGACTCCCAAGAGACCCAGTACTTC; CDR3: CASSLVGDSQETQYF
size: once; length: 13; J: TRBJ1-2; V: TRBV5-6; D: -; DNA: TGTGCCAGCACCCCCGCGTCGGGGTATGGCTACACCTTC; CDR3: CASTPASGYGYTF